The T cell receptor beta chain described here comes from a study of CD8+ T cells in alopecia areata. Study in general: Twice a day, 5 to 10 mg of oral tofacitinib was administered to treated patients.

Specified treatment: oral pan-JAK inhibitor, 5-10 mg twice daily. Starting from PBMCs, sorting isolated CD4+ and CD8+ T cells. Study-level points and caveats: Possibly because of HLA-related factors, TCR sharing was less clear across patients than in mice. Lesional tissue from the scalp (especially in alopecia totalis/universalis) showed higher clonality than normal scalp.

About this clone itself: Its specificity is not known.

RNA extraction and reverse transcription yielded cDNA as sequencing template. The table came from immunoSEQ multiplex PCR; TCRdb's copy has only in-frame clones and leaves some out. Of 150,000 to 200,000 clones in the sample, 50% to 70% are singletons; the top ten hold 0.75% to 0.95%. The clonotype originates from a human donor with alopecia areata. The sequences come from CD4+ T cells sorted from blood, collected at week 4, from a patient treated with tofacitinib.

In nucleotides, the CDR3 is TGCGCCAGCAGCCGGGACACGGGCACTGAAGCTTTCTTT. Translation gives CASSRDTGTEAFF. The gene calls are TRBV5-1 and TRBJ1-1; the D gene is possibly TRBD1 (6 bases). The CDR3 sequence is 13 residues long. CDR1 is SGHRS and CDR2 is YFSETQ in the germline V gene. V was trimmed by 4 bases and J by 4 bases, leaving 11 bases between them.